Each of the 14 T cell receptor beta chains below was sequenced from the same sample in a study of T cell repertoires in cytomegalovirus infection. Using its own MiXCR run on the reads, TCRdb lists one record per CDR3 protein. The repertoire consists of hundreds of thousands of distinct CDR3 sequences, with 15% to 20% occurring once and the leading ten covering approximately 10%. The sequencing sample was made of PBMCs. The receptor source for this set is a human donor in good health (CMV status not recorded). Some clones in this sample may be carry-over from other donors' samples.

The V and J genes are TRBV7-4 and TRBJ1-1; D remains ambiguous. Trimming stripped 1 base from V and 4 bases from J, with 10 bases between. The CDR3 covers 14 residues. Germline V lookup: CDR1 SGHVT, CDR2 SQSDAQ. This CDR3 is CASSLGPQLTEAFF. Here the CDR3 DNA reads TGTGCCAGCAGCTTAGGCCCCCAGCTCACTGAAGCTTTCTTT.

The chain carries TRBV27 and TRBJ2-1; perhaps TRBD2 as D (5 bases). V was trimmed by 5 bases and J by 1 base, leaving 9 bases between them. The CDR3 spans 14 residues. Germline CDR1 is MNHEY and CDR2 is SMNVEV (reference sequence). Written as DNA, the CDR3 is TGTGCCAGCAGTACGAGCGGATCCTACAATGAGCAGTTCTTC. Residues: CASSTSGSYNEQFF.

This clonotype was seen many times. CDR3 nucleotide sequence: TGTGCCAGCAGCTCCAAAGCGGGACTAAGGAACATTCAGTACTTC. Translated: CASSSKAGLRNIQYF. The chain couples TRBV7-8 to TRBJ2-4, with 7 positions matching TRBD2. CDR3 length: 15 residues. V dropped 4 bases and J dropped 7; count of bases not matched to a gene: 10. The germline gives CDR1 SGHVS, CDR2 FQNEAQ.

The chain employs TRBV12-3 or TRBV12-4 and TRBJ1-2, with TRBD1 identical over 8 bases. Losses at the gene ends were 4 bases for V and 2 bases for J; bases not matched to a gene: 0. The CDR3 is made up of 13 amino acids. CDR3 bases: TGTGCCAGCAGTTCAGGGGGCAACTATGGCTACACCTTC. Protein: CASSSGGNYGYTF.

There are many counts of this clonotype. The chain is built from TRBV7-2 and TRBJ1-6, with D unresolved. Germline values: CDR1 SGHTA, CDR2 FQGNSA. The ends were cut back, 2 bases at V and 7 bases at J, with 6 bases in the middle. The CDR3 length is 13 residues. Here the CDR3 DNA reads TGTGCCAGCAGCTTATTTGGGAATTCACCCCTCCACTTT. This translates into CASSLFGNSPLHF.

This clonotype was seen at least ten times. CDR3 protein: CASSLDEYGEAFF. As DNA, the CDR3 is TGTGCCAGCAGCTTAGACGAGTACGGAGAAGCTTTCTTT. The chain has TRBV7-9 and TRBJ1-1; unclear D gene. Germline assignment: CDR1 SEHNR and CDR2 FQNEAQ (reference sequence). The CDR3 consists of 13 residues. V lost 1 base and J 8 bases, leaving 11 bases between the germline ends.

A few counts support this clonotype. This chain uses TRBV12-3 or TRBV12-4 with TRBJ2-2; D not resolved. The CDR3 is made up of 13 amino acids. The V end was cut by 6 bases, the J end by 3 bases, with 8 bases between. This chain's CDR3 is CASRTTDTGELFF. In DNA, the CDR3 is TGTGCCAGCAGGACGACTGACACCGGGGAGCTGTTTTTT.

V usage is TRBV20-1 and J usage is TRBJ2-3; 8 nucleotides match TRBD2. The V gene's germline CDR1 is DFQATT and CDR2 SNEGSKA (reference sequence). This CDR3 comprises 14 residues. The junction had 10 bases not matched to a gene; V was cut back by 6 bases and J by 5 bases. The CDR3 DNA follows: TGCAGTGCGACGGGCCTAGCGGGTGGAGATACGCAGTATTTT. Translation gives CSATGLAGGDTQYF.

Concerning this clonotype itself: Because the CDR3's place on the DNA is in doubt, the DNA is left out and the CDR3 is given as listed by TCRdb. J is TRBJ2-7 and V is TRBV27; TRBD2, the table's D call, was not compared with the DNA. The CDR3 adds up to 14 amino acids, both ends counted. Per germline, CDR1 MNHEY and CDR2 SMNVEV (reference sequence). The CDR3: CASSTSTSVYEQYF.

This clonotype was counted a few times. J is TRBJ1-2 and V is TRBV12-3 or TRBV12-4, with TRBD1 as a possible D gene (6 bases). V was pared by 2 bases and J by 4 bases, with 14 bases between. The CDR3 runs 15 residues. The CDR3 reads CASSLHTGTSYGYTF. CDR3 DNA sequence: TGTGCCAGCAGTTTACATACCGGGACATCCTATGGCTACACCTTC.

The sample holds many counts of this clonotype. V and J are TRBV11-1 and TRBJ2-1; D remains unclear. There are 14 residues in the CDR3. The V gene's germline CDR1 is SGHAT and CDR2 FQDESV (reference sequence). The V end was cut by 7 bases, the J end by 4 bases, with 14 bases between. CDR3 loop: CASTPTITYNEQFF. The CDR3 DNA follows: TGTGCCAGCACCCCGACAATTACGTACAATGAGCAGTTCTTC.

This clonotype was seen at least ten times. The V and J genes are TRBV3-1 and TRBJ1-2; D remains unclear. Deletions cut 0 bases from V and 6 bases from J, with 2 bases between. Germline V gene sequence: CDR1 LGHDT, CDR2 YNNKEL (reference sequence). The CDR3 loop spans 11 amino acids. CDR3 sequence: CASSQDDGYTF. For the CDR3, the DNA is TGTGCCAGCAGCCAAGACGATGGCTACACCTTC.

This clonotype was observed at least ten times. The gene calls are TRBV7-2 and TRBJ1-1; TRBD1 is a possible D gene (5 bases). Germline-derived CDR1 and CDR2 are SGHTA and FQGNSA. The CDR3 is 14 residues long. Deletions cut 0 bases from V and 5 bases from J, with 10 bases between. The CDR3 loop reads CASSLAQGWTEAFF. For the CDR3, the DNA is TGTGCCAGCAGCTTAGCGCAGGGTTGGACTGAAGCTTTCTTT.

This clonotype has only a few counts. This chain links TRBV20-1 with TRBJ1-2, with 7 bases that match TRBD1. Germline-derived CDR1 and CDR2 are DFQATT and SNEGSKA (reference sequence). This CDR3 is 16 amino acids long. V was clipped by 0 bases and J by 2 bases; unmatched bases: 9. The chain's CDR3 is CSARDPDGTVNYGYTF. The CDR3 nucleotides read TGCAGTGCTAGAGATCCGGACGGGACAGTGAACTATGGCTACACCTTC.